Below, 31 T cell receptor beta chains from the same sample are listed, as sequenced in a study of CD8 T cells in Susac syndrome. About 0.5 to 1 ug RNA was reverse transcribed with random hexamers. TCRdb reprocessed the immunoSEQ multiplex PCR reads with MiXCR, giving one entry per CDR3 protein. The sample contains 200,000 or so distinct CDR3 sequences, 90% to 95% of which appear only once. Sequencing was carried out using CD4+ T cells from PBMCs. These receptors were taken from a human donor with multiple sclerosis.

This rearrangement joins TRBV7-8 to TRBJ2-7; D might be TRBD1 or TRBD2, each matching 5 bases. This CDR3 spans 15 amino acids. The germline CDR1 and CDR2 sequences are SGHVS and FQNEAQ. The V end lost 4 bases, the J end lost 2 bases, and 15 bases lay between the germline ends. The CDR3 reads CASSSYLGRAYEQYF. The DNA of the CDR3 is TGTGCCAGCAGCTCCTACCTGGGACGGGCCTACGAGCAGTACTTC. The entire variable domain, with the rest obtained from reference TRBV7-8 and TRBJ2-7, is as follows: GAGVSQSPRYKVAKRGQDVALRCDPISGHVSLFWYQQALGQGPEFLTYFQNEAQLDKSGLPSDRFFAERPEGSVSTLKIQRTQQEDSAVYLCASSSYLGRAYEQYFGPGTRLTVT.

The chain carries TRBV29-1 and TRBJ2-7, with D perhaps assigned TRBD1 or TRBD2 (5 bases each). Trimming removed 2 bases from V and 4 bases from J, with 15 bases in between. Germline V gene sequence: CDR1 SQVTM, CDR2 ANQGSEA. There are 14 residues in the CDR3. The CDR3 spells CSVEKGPKGYEQYF. The DNA for the CDR3 is TGCAGCGTTGAAAAGGGACCCAAAGGTTACGAGCAGTACTTC.

V gene TRBV12-3 or TRBV12-4 combines with J gene TRBJ1-1; TRBD1 aligns across 10 bases. CDR3 length: 14 amino acids. V was clipped by 7 bases and J by 4 bases; unmatched bases: 6. CDR3 residues: CASKNGQGVTEAFF. The DNA for the CDR3 is TGTGCCAGCAAGAACGGACAGGGGGTCACTGAAGCTTTCTTT.

The chain uses TRBV5-1 and TRBJ2-2, with TRBD2 matching over 10 bases. V lost 0 bases and J lost 0; bases outside the gene matches: 2. This CDR3 spans 17 amino acids. Germline V gene lookup returns CDR1 SGHRS and CDR2 YFSETQ. CDR3 sequence reads: CASSLAGTSANTGELFF. In DNA form, the CDR3 reads TGCGCCAGCAGCTTGGCCGGGACTAGCGCGAACACCGGGGAGCTGTTTTTT.

The V gene is TRBV25-1, the J gene TRBJ2-7; TRBD1 matches 8 bases. The germline gives CDR1 MGHDK, CDR2 SYGVNS. CDR3 length: 14 residues. Trimming at V came to 8 bases and at J to 1 base, leaving 7 bases not matched to a gene. CDR3 sequence (DNA): TGTGCCAGCGGAGACAGGGGATCATCCTACGAGCAGTACTTC. As protein: CASGDRGSSYEQYF.

This clonotype was observed once. The CDR3 DNA follows: TGTGCCAGCAGTCGACAGGGTGTACAAGAGCAGTACTTC. It is translated as CASSRQGVQEQYF. V and J are TRBV12-3 or TRBV12-4 and TRBJ2-7; 7 positions agree with TRBD1. The length of the CDR3 is 13 residues. The trim removed 5 bases at V and 7 bases at J, leaving 8 bases unmatched.

The chain has TRBV6-2 or TRBV6-3 and TRBJ2-3; the match to TRBD2 covers 11 bases. The CDR3 consists of 17 residues. Germline V gene sequence: CDR1 MNHEY, CDR2 SVGEGT. With V trimmed by 2 bases and J by 2 bases, 6 bases remained unmatched. The CDR3 is CASSYGLAGGITDTQYF. CDR3 sequence (DNA): TGTGCCAGCAGTTACGGCCTAGCGGGAGGCATCACAGATACGCAGTATTTT.

The V call is TRBV30, the J call TRBJ2-1; D possibly matches TRBD1 or TRBD2 (6 bases each). The V gene lost 0 bases and the J gene lost 9 bases, with 15 bases spanning the gap. The CDR3 totals 14 residues. The germline V gene encodes CDR1 GTSNPN and CDR2 SVGIG (reference sequence). The CDR3 loop is CAWSVEGGRPEQFF. Written as DNA, the CDR3 is TGTGCCTGGAGTGTAGAGGGGGGCCGACCTGAGCAGTTCTTC.

The rearrangement links TRBV28 to TRBJ2-7; TRBD2 is a possible D gene (6 bases). V dropped 7 bases and J dropped 5 bases, with 18 bases sitting between them. This CDR3 contains 14 residues. Germline lookup yields CDR1 MDHEN and CDR2 SYDVKM. The CDR3 is CASIAGPSHHEQYF. In nucleotides, the CDR3 is TGTGCCAGCATCGCGGGACCAAGCCACCACGAGCAGTACTTC.

This chain joins TRBV24-1 and TRBJ2-2, with 12 bases matching TRBD2. In germline, CDR1 is KGHDR, CDR2 SFDVKD. With 4 bases clipped from V and 7 bases from J, the junction kept 15 bases outside the gene matches. CDR3 size: 19 residues. CDR3 sequence (DNA): TGTGCCACCAGTGACCAGACTACCCGACTAGCGGGAGTGAACGGGGAGCTGTTTTTT. This codes for CATSDQTTRLAGVNGELFF.

CDR3: CASSFKGRPDGYTF. CDR3 DNA: TGTGCCAGCAGTTTCAAGGGCCGACCGGATGGCTACACCTTC. The rearrangement joins TRBV27 to TRBJ1-2, with D hard to call. V gave up 3 bases and J gave up 6 bases, with 14 bases separating them. CDR3 length: 14 residues. Germline assignment: CDR1 MNHEY and CDR2 SMNVEV (reference sequence).

The chain recombines TRBV6-5 with TRBJ2-5; D could derive from TRBD1 or TRBD2 (7 bases each). Germline CDR1 reads MNHEY; CDR2 reads SVGAGI. This CDR3 comprises 14 residues. V dropped 2 bases and J dropped 4 bases, with 11 bases sitting between them. This CDR3 reads CASSYQGGRETQYF. DNA for the CDR3: TGTGCCAGCAGTTACCAGGGGGGGCGAGAGACCCAGTACTTC.

V is TRBV7-9 and J is TRBJ2-2; no reliable D call. The CDR3 is 16 amino acids. Germline V gives CDR1 SEHNR, CDR2 FQNEAQ (reference sequence). The V gene lost 1 base and the J gene lost 2 bases, with 11 bases spanning the gap. The CDR3 loop reads CASSLVLSPNTGELFF. The CDR3 region has the DNA TGTGCCAGCAGCTTAGTCCTCTCACCAAACACCGGGGAGCTGTTTTTT.

The V call is TRBV16, the J call TRBJ2-7; D is undetermined. V was trimmed by 0 bases and J by 1 base, leaving 10 bases between them. Germline V gene data show CDR1 as KGHSY and CDR2 as FQNENV. This CDR3 has 15 residues. The DNA of the CDR3 is TGTGCCAGCAGCCAATCCGCAGGTGGGTCCTACGAGCAGTACTTC. This codes for CASSQSAGGSYEQYF.

This CDR3 reads CASTKETQYF. The CDR3 coding sequence is TGTGCCAGCACCAAAGAGACCCAGTACTTC. This chain joins TRBV2 and TRBJ2-5; no firm D call. V was cut by 7 bases and J by 3 bases, with 3 bases left in between. This CDR3 region has 10 residues. The V gene's germline CDR1 is SNHLY and CDR2 FYNNEI.

The chain is built from TRBV20-1 and TRBJ2-1; TRBD2 matches at 10 bases. The J segment lost 4 bases and the V segment lost 6 bases, leaving 3 bases of the junction unmatched. Germline V lookup: CDR1 DFQATT, CDR2 SNEGSKA (reference sequence). The CDR3 is 13 residues long. Here the CDR3 reads CSARAGGYNEQFF. The CDR3 bases are TGCAGTGCGCGAGCGGGGGGGTACAATGAGCAGTTCTTC.

The chain recombines TRBV30 with TRBJ2-3; D is ambiguous. CDR1 GTSNPN and CDR2 SVGIG come from the germline V gene (reference sequence). V was trimmed by 2 bases and J by 0 bases, leaving 15 bases between them. CDR3 length: 16 amino acids. The CDR3 DNA sequence: TGTGCCTGGAGTCCCCGAGGTCATTTTAGCACAGATACGCAGTATTTT. Encoded protein: CAWSPRGHFSTDTQYF.

The chain employs TRBV6-5 and TRBJ1-2; 8 bases match TRBD1. V dropped 9 bases and J dropped 7; count of bases not matched to a gene: 7. The CDR3 consists of 12 residues. Per germline, CDR1 MNHEY and CDR2 SVGAGI. The DNA for the CDR3 is TGTGCCAGTAAGGACAGGGCGGGTGGCTACACCTTC. Protein product: CASKDRAGGYTF.

The chain recombines TRBV5-1 with TRBJ1-1; D perhaps matches TRBD1 (5 bases). Germline V gives CDR1 SGHRS, CDR2 YFSETQ. The CDR3 is made up of 15 amino acids. Trimming cost V 4 bases and J 3 bases, with 16 bases left between them. This CDR3 is CASSRERGLDTEAFF. For the CDR3, the DNA is TGCGCCAGCAGCCGTGAACGGGGCTTGGACACTGAAGCTTTCTTT.

This clonotype was seen a handful of times. The V call is TRBV27, the J call TRBJ2-7; no definite D call. Trimming removed 0 bases at V and 2 bases at J, with 5 bases between. Germline V lookup: CDR1 MNHEY, CDR2 SMNVEV (reference sequence). There are 13 residues in the CDR3. The CDR3 region is CASSLSGAYEQYF. The CDR3 coding sequence is TGTGCCAGCAGTTTATCCGGAGCCTACGAGCAGTACTTC.

This chain uses TRBV30 with TRBJ1-5, with 8 bases aligning to TRBD1. This CDR3 spans 15 amino acids. Per the germline V gene, CDR1 is GTSNPN and CDR2 is SVGIG (reference sequence). V lost 1 base, J lost 0 bases, and 2 bases stayed unmatched. CDR3 loop: CAWSGTGHSNQPQHF. The DNA of the CDR3 is TGTGCCTGGAGTGGGACAGGGCATAGCAATCAGCCCCAGCATTTT.

The J gene is TRBJ2-1, the V gene TRBV7-9; D uncertain. The germline V and J ends were trimmed by 1 base and 11 bases, with 12 bases remaining between them. Germline-derived CDR1 and CDR2 are SEHNR and FQNEAQ (reference sequence). The CDR3 is 13 residues long. CDR3 amino acids: CASSLDPTRKQFF. In nucleotides, the CDR3 is TGTGCCAGCAGCTTAGATCCGACAAGGAAGCAGTTCTTC. Drawing the rest from reference TRBV7-9 and TRBJ2-1, the complete variable domain is DTGVSQNPRHKITKRGQNVTFRCDPISEHNRLYWYRQTLGQGPEFLTYFQNEAQLEKSRLLSDRFSAERPKGSFSTLEIQRTEQGDSAMYLCASSLDPTRKQFFGPGTRLTVL.

This clonotype was counted between two and nine times. The chain is built from TRBV7-6 and TRBJ2-5; 9 positions agree with TRBD1. The germline gives CDR1 SGHVS, CDR2 FNYEAQ. With V trimmed by 5 bases and J by 5 bases, 6 bases remained unmatched. The CDR3 has 14 residues. The CDR3 region is CASSQDRGGETQYF. The DNA of the CDR3 is TGTGCCAGCAGCCAGGACAGGGGAGGCGAGACCCAGTACTTC.

V and J are TRBV20-1 and TRBJ1-2, with D tentatively TRBD1 (6 bases). Germline V CDR1 and CDR2: DFQATT, SNEGSKA (reference sequence). The CDR3 consists of 13 residues. Trimming took 5 bases from V and 8 from J, leaving 18 bases between them. CDR3 loop: CSARRGAEGGYTF. CDR3 bases: TGCAGTGCTCGCCGGGGGGCAGAAGGAGGCTACACCTTC.

This chain joins TRBV20-1 and TRBJ2-6; no definite D call. The CDR3 totals 15 residues. From germline, CDR1 is DFQATT and CDR2 SNEGSKA (reference sequence). Between the trimmed V and J ends, which lost 4 bases and 0 bases, there was a span of 10 bases. CDR3: CSAIPTSSGANVLTF. The DNA of the CDR3 is TGCAGTGCTATCCCCACCAGCTCTGGGGCCAACGTCCTGACTTTC.

The rearrangement joins TRBV4-1 to TRBJ2-5; 8 nucleotides align to TRBD2. Germline trimming cut 0 bases from V and 5 bases from J; bases unmatched to any gene: 14. In germline, CDR1 is MGHRA, CDR2 YSYEKL. This CDR3 is built from 18 residues. The CDR3 nucleotides read TGCGCCAGCAGCCAAGATCTGAGAGTAGCGGGATATAGGGAGACCCAGTACTTC. Its protein product is CASSQDLRVAGYRETQYF.

The gene calls are TRBV11-2 and TRBJ1-1; D unclear. The germline V gene has CDR1 SGHAT and CDR2 FQNNGV. Trimming removed 4 bases at V and 1 base at J, with 13 bases between. CDR3 size: 15 residues. CDR3 bases: TGTGCCAGCAGCTCCCCCATTAACGGGAACACTGAAGCTTTCTTT. Encoded protein: CASSSPINGNTEAFF.

The CDR3 region has the DNA TGCAGTGCTCCCCGGGCACCAACAGGCTATGAGCAGTTCTTC. It specifies CSAPRAPTGYEQFF. J is TRBJ2-1 and V is TRBV20-1; a weak D match, TRBD1 (5 bases). The CDR3 contains 14 residues. Germline assignment: CDR1 DFQATT and CDR2 SNEGSKA (reference sequence). With 5 bases removed from V and 8 bases from J, the gap between germline ends came to 19 bases.

The V call is TRBV5-1, the J call TRBJ2-7; the match to TRBD1 covers 10 bases. The germline CDR1 and CDR2 sequences are SGHRS and YFSETQ. Trimming cost V 0 bases and J 0 bases; bases outside gene matches: 3. CDR3 length: 16 amino acids. CDR3 loop: CASSLDGQGVSYEQYF. DNA of the CDR3: TGCGCCAGCAGCTTGGACGGACAGGGGGTCTCCTACGAGCAGTACTTC.

J is TRBJ1-3 and V is TRBV9; unclear D gene. Between the trimmed V and J ends, which lost 0 bases and 3 bases, there was a span of 13 bases. The CDR3 loop spans 16 amino acids. Germline V gene sequence: CDR1 SGDLS, CDR2 YYNGEE. The DNA of the CDR3 is TGTGCCAGCAGCGTAGCCCCGACCGCACTTGGAAACACCATATATTTT. This gives the protein CASSVAPTALGNTIYF.

This clonotype was detected only once. The rearrangement uses TRBV4-1 and TRBJ1-5, with D perhaps matching TRBD1 (5 bases). Trimming took 1 base from V and 0 from J, leaving 10 bases between them. Germline-derived CDR1 and CDR2 are MGHRA and YSYEKL. The CDR3 spans 16 residues. CDR3 protein: CASSQGDRYSNQPQHF. The CDR3 nucleotides are TGCGCCAGCAGCCAAGGGGACCGGTATAGCAATCAGCCCCAGCATTTT.